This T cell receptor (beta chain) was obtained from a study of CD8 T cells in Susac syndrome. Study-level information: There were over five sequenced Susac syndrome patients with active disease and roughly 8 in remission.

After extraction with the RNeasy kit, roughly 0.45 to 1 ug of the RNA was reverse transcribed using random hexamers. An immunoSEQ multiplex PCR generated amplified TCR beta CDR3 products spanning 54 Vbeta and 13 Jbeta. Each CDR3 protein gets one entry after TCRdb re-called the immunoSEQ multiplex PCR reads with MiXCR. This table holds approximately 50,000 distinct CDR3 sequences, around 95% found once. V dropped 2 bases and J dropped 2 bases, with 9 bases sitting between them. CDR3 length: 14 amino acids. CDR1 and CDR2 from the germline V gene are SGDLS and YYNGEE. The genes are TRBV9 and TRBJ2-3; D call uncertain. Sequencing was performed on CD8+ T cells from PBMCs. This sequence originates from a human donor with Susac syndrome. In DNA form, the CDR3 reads TGTGCCAGCAGCGTCTTCCAGTACACAGATACGCAGTATTTT. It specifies CASSVFQYTDTQYF.